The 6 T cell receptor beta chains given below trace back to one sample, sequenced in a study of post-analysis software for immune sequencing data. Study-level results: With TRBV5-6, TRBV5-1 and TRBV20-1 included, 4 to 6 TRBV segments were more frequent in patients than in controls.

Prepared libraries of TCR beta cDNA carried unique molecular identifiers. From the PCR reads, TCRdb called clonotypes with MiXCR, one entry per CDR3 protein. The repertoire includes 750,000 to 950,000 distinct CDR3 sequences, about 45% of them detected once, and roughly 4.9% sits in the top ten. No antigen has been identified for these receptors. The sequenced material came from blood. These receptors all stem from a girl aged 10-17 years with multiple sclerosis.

The CDR3 DNA sequence: TGTGCCAGCAGCAACTCCCTGGCGGGAGGAGTGGAGACCCAGTACTTC. This codes for CASSNSLAGGVETQYF. The chain combines TRBV7-9 with TRBJ2-5, with 8 bases identical to TRBD2. With V trimmed by 5 bases and J by 5 bases, 13 bases remained unmatched. This CDR3 comprises 16 residues. Germline-derived CDR1 and CDR2 are SEHNR and FQNEAQ (reference sequence).

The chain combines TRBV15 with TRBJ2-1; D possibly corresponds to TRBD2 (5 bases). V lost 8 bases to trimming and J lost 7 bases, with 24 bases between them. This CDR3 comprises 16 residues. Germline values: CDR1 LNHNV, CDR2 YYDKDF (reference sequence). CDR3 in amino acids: CATGGGRMAPTNEQFF. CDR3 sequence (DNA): TGTGCCACCGGCGGAGGCCGGATGGCACCAACGAATGAGCAGTTCTTC.

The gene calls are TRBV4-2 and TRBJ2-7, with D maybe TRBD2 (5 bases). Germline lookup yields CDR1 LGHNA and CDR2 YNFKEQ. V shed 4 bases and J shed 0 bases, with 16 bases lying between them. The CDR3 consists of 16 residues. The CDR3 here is CASSPWSGASSYEQYF. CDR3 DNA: TGTGCCAGCAGCCCCTGGAGCGGAGCAAGCTCCTACGAGCAGTACTTC.

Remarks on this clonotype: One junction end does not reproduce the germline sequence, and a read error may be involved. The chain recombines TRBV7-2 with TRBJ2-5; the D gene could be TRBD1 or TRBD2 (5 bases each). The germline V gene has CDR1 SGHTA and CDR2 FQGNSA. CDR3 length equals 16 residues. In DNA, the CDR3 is TGTGCCAGCAGCCTAGCCGAGGGACCCTCGTGGGAGACCCAGTACTTC. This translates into CASSLAEGPSWETQYF. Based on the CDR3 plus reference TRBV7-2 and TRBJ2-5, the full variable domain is GAGVSQSPSNKVTEKGKDVELRCDPISGHTALYWYRQSLGQGLEFLIYFQGNSAPDKSGLPSDRFSAERTGGSVSTLTIQRTQQEDSAVYLCASSLAEGPSWETQYFGPGTRLLVL.

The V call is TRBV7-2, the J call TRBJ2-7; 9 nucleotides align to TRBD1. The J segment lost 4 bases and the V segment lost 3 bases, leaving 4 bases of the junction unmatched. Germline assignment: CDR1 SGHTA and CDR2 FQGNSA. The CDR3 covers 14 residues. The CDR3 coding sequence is TGTGCCAGCAGCTTCTACAGGGGGCAGTACGAGCAGTACTTC. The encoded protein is CASSFYRGQYEQYF.

In DNA, the CDR3 is TGTGCCAGCAGCCGACCCAGGGAAACCTACGAGCAGTACTTC. Encoded protein: CASSRPRETYEQYF. The V and J genes are TRBV6-1 and TRBJ2-7; maybe TRBD1 (5 bases). Trimming left V 6 bases short and J 2 bases short, with 14 bases between. CDR3 length: 14 amino acids. Germline V lookup: CDR1 MNHNS, CDR2 SASEGT.